This paragraph covers one T cell receptor (beta chain) sequence. Its antigen has not been determined. Base qualities are not at hand, and no much larger clone is one base apart. The data were taken from a study of T-cell memory formation after mild COVID-19 (dated by TCRdb to the early 2020s). At the level of the whole study: TCR sequence clusters from the two donors were found to be largely donor specific. The cohort comprised two young, previously healthy adult volunteers, one female and one male. Longitudinal TCRalpha and TCRbeta repertoire sequencing tracked T-cell clones expanding and contracting after mild COVID-19 in a couple of donors. Broader findings and caveats from the paper: Some responding clones were detected in pre-infection memory, which suggested that pre-existing cross-reactive memory T cells had joined the SARS-CoV-2 response. Clones that contracted from day 15 to 85 showed balanced CD4/CD8 phenotypes, whereas a second wave of clones that expanded from day 15 to 37 leaned towards CD4+. The study covered only a couple of mild cases, and larger cohorts including severe cases with pre-infection samples were considered necessary. Contracting CD4+ clones turned up mainly in the CM and EM memory subsets, whereas EMRA was where CD8+ clones were enriched. The second-wave clones that peaked on day 37 were not confirmed to be SARS-CoV-2 specific.

The CDR3 runs 16 residues from the cysteine to the phenylalanine. The only DNA kept is the CDR3, 48 bases in frame from the first base. V is pared back by 2 bases and J by 3 bases, with 16 bases lying between the germline termini. The run used an Illumina NovaSeq 6000. TCRalpha and TCRbeta cDNA libraries were built by 5'RACE with constant-segment primers, adding sample barcodes and unique molecular identifiers. RNA was extracted from every sample with Trizol reagent. The libraries were amplified in two PCR steps, and the second step added a second sample barcode and Illumina TruSeq adapters. Sequencing of libraries was performed on an Illumina NovaSeq with 2 x 150 bp paired-end reads. As for the original processing: Demultiplexing of reads and collapsing into UMI-guided consensus sequences were performed with migec v1.2.7. With mixcr v2.1.11, UMI consensuses were aligned to TRA and TRB V and J templates and assembled into clonotypes. Clonotypes were classified as expanded or contracted when called significant by both edgeR and NoisET, with noise models trained on biological replicates. For edgeR calls, a false discovery rate-adjusted p below 0.01 and a log2 fold-change threshold of 1 were applied. As an exploratory analysis of dynamics, max-normalized trajectories of the 1000 most abundant clonotypes were examined with PCA combined with hierarchical clustering. Separately sequenced CD4+ and CD8+ repertoires were used to assign the CD4 or CD8 phenotype of responding clones. TCRdb applied fastp at Q25 and MiXCR to the public reads, then kept only in-frame beta chains. Rows are combined by CDR3 protein, so each entry shows the most common genes and DNA. These V and J calls are TCRdb output, not the study's own analysis. The sample table lists some 130,000 distinct CDR3 sequences, about a sixth of them with a count of one. 14% of the sample is in the top ten clones.

Ficoll-Paque density gradient centrifugation was the method used to isolate PBMCs. The sequenced sample was PBMCs or a T cell subset sorted from them (not recorded which). The clonotype was recovered from an adult woman who had mild COVID-19 (a few samples of this study predate the infection). The sample titles of this study are shuffled in the database, so cell type and time point are left out; the donor was told from shared clones. The sequence joins TRBV12-3 or TRBV12-4 to TRBJ1-1, and perhaps TRBD1 as D gene, on 6 matching bases. Read as DNA, the sequence is TGTGCCAGCAGTTTACCCAGGGGCGGCCCCGACACTGAAGCTTTCTTT. This encodes CASSLPRGGPDTEAFF.